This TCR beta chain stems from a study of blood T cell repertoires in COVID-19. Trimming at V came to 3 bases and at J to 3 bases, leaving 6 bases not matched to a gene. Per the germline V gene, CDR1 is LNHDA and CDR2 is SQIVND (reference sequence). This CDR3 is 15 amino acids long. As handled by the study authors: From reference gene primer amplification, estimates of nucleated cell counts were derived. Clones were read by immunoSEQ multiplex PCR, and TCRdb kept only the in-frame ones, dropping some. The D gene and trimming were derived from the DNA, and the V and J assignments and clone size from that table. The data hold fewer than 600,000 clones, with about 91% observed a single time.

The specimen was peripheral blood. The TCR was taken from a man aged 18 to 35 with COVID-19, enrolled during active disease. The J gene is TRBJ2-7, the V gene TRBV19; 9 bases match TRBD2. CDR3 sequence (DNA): TGTGCCAGTAGTATGGCGGGAGGGGCGGACTACGAGCAGTACTTC. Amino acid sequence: CASSMAGGADYEQYF.